What follows describes a single T cell receptor (beta chain). Assay: immunoSEQ multiplex PCR; the TCRdb copy retains only in-frame clones and omits some. Of 400,000 to 500,000 clones in the sample, roughly 90% are singletons; the top ten hold about 3.5%. Regarding treatment: around 19 received Ad26.COV2.S at low or high dose, single or two shots; 5 received placebo; per-sample allocation not given. All samples were drawn on day 63, counting from the first vaccine or placebo injection. The sample came from a Boston adult aged 18-55 years. This specimen comes from a study of Ad26.COV2.S vaccination and SARS-CoV-2 variants. Background on the study: Doses of Ad26.COV2.S were injected into muscle once or twice, 56 days apart.

Trimming left V 4 bases short and J 4 bases short, with 12 bases between. Germline values: CDR1 SGHKS, CDR2 YYEKEE (reference sequence). This CDR3 contains 14 residues. This receptor was identified in a person aged 18-65 years who received the Ad26.COV2.S COVID-19 vaccine or a placebo. V gene TRBV5-5 combines with J gene TRBJ1-5; TRBD1 is a possible D gene (5 bases). The source material was peripheral blood, sampled in a trial of Ad26.COV2.S vaccine versus placebo. CDR3 loop: CASSPTDSNQPQHF. CDR3 sequence (DNA): TGTGCCAGCAGCCCAACTGACAGTAATCAGCCCCAGCATTTT.